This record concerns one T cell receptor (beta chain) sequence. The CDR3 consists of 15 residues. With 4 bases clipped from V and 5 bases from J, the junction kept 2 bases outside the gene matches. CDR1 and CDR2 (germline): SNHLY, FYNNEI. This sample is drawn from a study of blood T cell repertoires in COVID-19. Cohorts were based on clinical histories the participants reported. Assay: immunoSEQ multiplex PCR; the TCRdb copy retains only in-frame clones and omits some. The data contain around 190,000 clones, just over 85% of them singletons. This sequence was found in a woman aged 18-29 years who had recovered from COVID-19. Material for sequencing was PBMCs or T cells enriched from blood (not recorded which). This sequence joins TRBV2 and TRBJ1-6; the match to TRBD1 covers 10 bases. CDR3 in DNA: TGTGCCAGCAGTGTGGGACAGGGGAATAATTCACCCCTCCACTTT. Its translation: CASSVGQGNNSPLHF.